The entry below describes one TCR beta chain. Amplification used 60 Vbeta primers and 13 Jbeta primers. Assay used: immunoSEQ multiplex PCR; TCRdb lists only in-frame clones, some missing. The table includes just under 150,000 clones, 80% to 85% detected once. The data derive from a study of cytomegalovirus exposure and HLA in healthy donors. Trimming cost V 4 bases and J 1 base; bases outside gene matches: 4. This CDR3 region has 14 residues. Germline V gives CDR1 SNHLY, CDR2 FYNNEI. The chain uses TRBV2 and TRBJ2-7; 7 nucleotides align to TRBD1. This TCR derives from a woman aged 30 to 39 in good health and CMV-seronegative. The sample was PBMCs. Here the CDR3 reads CASSVRGNSYEQYF. The CDR3 nucleotides are TGTGCCAGCAGTGTCAGGGGGAATTCCTACGAGCAGTACTTC. Combining the CDR3 with reference TRBV2 and TRBJ2-7 gives the whole variable domain EPEVTQTPSHQVTQMGQEVILRCVPISNHLYFYWYRQILGQKVEFLVSFYNNEISEKSEIFDDQFSVERPDGSNFTLKIRSTKLEDSAMYFCASSVRGNSYEQYFGPGTRLTVT.